This T cell receptor beta chain was recorded in a study of circulating and synovial CD4+ cells in juvenile arthritis. Study observations and caveats: Compared with bulk blood, circulating pathogenic-like lymphocytes shared substantially more CDR3 sequences with synovial T cells. CPL versus bulk CD4 samples: T cell genome counts differed by at least an order of magnitude. Overlap with synovium rose as more T cells were sequenced.

Repertoires were generated with immunoSEQ multiplex PCR, while TCRdb's copy carries only in-frame clones and drops some. Of 30,000 to 40,000 clones listed, roughly 94% were seen once; the top ten hold 0.7%. From germline, CDR1 is SGDLS and CDR2 YYNGEE. There are 16 residues in the CDR3. V dropped 0 bases and J dropped 4 bases, with 16 bases sitting between them. As for this clone: The antigen is unknown.

This chain connects TRBV9 to TRBJ1-1, with D tentatively TRBD1 (5 bases). The TCR was taken from a human donor with juvenile idiopathic arthritis. Sample: CD4+ T cells from blood. The CDR3 DNA follows: TGTGCCAGCAGCGTAGGGGGCCAGGGATTAGGCACTGAAGCTTTCTTT. Its protein product is CASSVGGQGLGTEAFF. Full variable domain (remainder filled in from reference TRBV9 and TRBJ1-1): DSGVTQTPKHLITATGQRVTLRCSPRSGDLSVYWYQQSLDQGLQFLIQYYNGEERAKGNILERFSAQQFPDLHSELNLSSLELGDSALYFCASSVGGQGLGTEAFFGQGTRLTVV.